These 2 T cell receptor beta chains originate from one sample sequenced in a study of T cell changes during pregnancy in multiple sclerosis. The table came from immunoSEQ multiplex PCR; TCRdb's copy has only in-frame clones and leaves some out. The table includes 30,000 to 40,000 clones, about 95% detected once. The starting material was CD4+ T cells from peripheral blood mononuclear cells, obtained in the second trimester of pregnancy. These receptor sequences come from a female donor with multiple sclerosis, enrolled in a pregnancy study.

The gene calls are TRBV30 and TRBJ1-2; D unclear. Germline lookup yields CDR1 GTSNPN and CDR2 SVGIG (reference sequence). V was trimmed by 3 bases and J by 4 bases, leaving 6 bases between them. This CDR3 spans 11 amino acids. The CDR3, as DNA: TGTGCCTGGAGACGGGTCTATGGCTACACCTTC. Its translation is CAWRRVYGYTF.

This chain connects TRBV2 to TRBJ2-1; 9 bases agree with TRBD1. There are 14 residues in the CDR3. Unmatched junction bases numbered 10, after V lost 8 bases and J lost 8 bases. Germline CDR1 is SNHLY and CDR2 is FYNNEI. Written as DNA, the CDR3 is TGTGCCAGCTGGGGACAGGGAAACAAGGATGAGCAGTTCTTC. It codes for CASWGQGNKDEQFF.